Shown below are 28 T cell receptor beta chains from a single sample sequenced in a study of cytomegalovirus exposure and HLA in healthy donors. Primers included in the PCR were 60 Vbeta and 13 Jbeta primers. The assay was immunoSEQ multiplex PCR, and TCRdb's table has in-frame clones only and misses some. Of 45,000 to 75,000 clones in the sample, 70% are singletons; the top ten hold approximately 20%. Sequenced material: PBMCs. These receptors were collected from a woman aged 55-75 years in good health and CMV-seropositive.

V is TRBV5-6 and J is TRBJ2-3, with 8 positions matching TRBD1. The V gene's germline CDR1 is SGHDT and CDR2 YYEEEE. This CDR3 is 13 amino acids long. V shed 3 bases, J shed 5 bases, and the junction held 2 bases outside the gene matches. As DNA, the CDR3 is TGTGCCAGCAGCTCGACAGGGGAAGATACGCAGTATTTT. Encoded protein: CASSSTGEDTQYF.

This chain connects TRBV4-1 to TRBJ2-5; perhaps TRBD2 as D (5 bases). From germline, CDR1 is MGHRA and CDR2 YSYEKL. This CDR3 is built from 14 residues. V was trimmed by 3 bases and J by 4 bases, leaving 12 bases between them. CDR3 in DNA: TGCGCCAGCAGCCATGGTGGGGAGCGAGAGACCCAGTACTTC. Protein sequence: CASSHGGERETQYF.

V and J are TRBV21-1 and TRBJ1-2; TRBD1 is the table's D call and was not checked against the DNA. TRBV21-1 is an annotated pseudogene. The CDR3 runs to 21 residues. The CDR3: CASSNRGSPSLLGTVNYGYTF. CDR3 DNA: TGTGCCAGCAGCAACCGTGGGTCCCCCTCTTTGCTCGGGACAGTAAACTATGGCTACACCTTC.

The chain combines TRBV9 with TRBJ1-2; D is undetermined. The CDR3 length is 12 residues. Per germline, CDR1 SGDLS and CDR2 YYNGEE. V gave up 4 bases and J gave up 5 bases, with 9 bases separating them. The CDR3 spells CASSPYEYGYTF. For the CDR3, the DNA is TGTGCCAGCAGCCCCTACGAATATGGCTACACCTTC.

The gene calls are TRBV13 and TRBJ2-5, with TRBD1 matching 10 bases. This CDR3 is built from 17 residues. In germline, CDR1 is PRHDT, CDR2 FYEKMQ (reference sequence). J was trimmed by 3 bases and V by 5 bases; bases with no gene match: 12. The CDR3 is CASSESSWTGGKETQYF. CDR3 nucleotides: TGTGCCAGCAGCGAATCCTCCTGGACAGGGGGAAAAGAGACCCAGTACTTC.

This rearrangement joins TRBV2 to TRBJ1-1; D is undetermined. The CDR3 has 14 residues. Trimming removed 6 bases from V and 6 bases from J, with 17 bases in between. Per the germline V gene, CDR1 is SNHLY and CDR2 is FYNNEI. The CDR3 DNA sequence: TGTGCCAGCAGCCTCGTTGTAAGCCTGGCTGAAGCTTTCTTT. Its translation is CASSLVVSLAEAFF.

V and J are TRBV5-4 and TRBJ1-2; 7 positions match TRBD1. The length of the CDR3 is 13 residues. Per germline, CDR1 SGHNT and CDR2 YYREEE (reference sequence). Unmatched junction bases numbered 8, after V lost 0 bases and J lost 12 bases. CDR3 nucleotides: TGTGCCAGCAGCTTGGGAAACGACAGGGACCACACCTTC. This translates into CASSLGNDRDHTF.

V gene TRBV7-3 combines with J gene TRBJ2-2, with a possible D match to TRBD1 (6 bases). The CDR3 has 16 residues. Germline lookup yields CDR1 SGHTA and CDR2 FQGTGA. V lost 9 bases and J 4 bases, leaving 21 bases between the germline ends. In DNA, the CDR3 is TGTGCCAGTGGAATCAAACCGGGACAACCCACCGGGGAGCTGTTTTTT. Protein product: CASGIKPGQPTGELFF. The whole variable domain, filled in from reference TRBV7-3 and TRBJ2-2, reads GAGVSQTPSNKVTEKGKYVELRCDPISGHTALYWYRQSLGQGPEFLIYFQGTGAADDSGLPNDRFFAVRPEGSVSTLKIQRTERGDSAVYLCASGIKPGQPTGELFFGEGSRLTVL.

The V call is TRBV4-1, the J call TRBJ1-1, with TRBD1 identical over 9 bases. V lost 1 base and J lost 4; bases outside the gene matches: 7. This CDR3 comprises 16 residues. Germline V gene data show CDR1 as MGHRA and CDR2 as YSYEKL. The CDR3 DNA follows: TGCGCCAGCAGCCAAGGCGGACAGGGGAGGGGCACTGAAGCTTTCTTT. Translation: CASSQGGQGRGTEAFF.

The chain carries TRBV10-3 and TRBJ2-5, with D tentatively TRBD1 (6 bases). The CDR3 is 12 amino acids. Trimming stripped 10 bases from V and 5 bases from J, with 14 bases between. Germline CDR1 reads ENHRY; CDR2 reads SYGVKD. CDR3: CASWDTGETQYF. Here the CDR3 DNA reads TGTGCCAGCTGGGACACCGGGGAGACCCAGTACTTC.

This chain connects TRBV23-1 to TRBJ1-6, with D perhaps matching TRBD1 (6 bases). TRBV23-1 is annotated as an ORF whose role is uncertain. The length of the CDR3 is 17 residues. Trimming cost V 3 bases and J 5 bases, with 17 bases left between them. This chain's CDR3 is CASSHSGTSGDNSPLHF. CDR3 nucleotide sequence: TGCGCCAGCAGTCACTCCGGGACATCAGGTGATAATTCACCCCTCCACTTT.

This clone occurred a few times. The chain has TRBV30 and TRBJ2-7; TRBD1 agrees at 7 bases. The CDR3 loop spans 15 amino acids. The V gene's germline CDR1 is GTSNPN and CDR2 SVGIG (reference sequence). Trimming removed 1 base from V and 0 bases from J; junction bases left unmatched: 6. CDR3 DNA sequence: TGTGCCTGGAGTGGCTCCGGGACAGTCTCCTACGAGCAGTACTTC. Protein: CAWSGSGTVSYEQYF.

This chain uses TRBV30 with TRBJ2-1; no clear D gene. V lost 1 base and J lost 0, with 16 bases in between. Germline assignment: CDR1 GTSNPN and CDR2 SVGIG (reference sequence). This CDR3 has 17 residues. This CDR3 reads CAWSAYLLTTSYNEQFF. In DNA form, the CDR3 reads TGTGCCTGGAGTGCCTACCTCTTGACAACCTCCTACAATGAGCAGTTCTTC.

This sequence joins TRBV19 and TRBJ1-1; D is possibly TRBD1 (5 bases). With 6 bases removed from V and 7 bases from J, the gap between germline ends came to 12 bases. The CDR3 covers 12 residues. Per the germline V gene, CDR1 is LNHDA and CDR2 is SQIVND (reference sequence). The CDR3 region is CASSSGPSEAFF. CDR3 DNA: TGTGCCAGTAGCTCAGGGCCAAGTGAAGCTTTCTTT.

This clone was seen a handful of times. The gene calls are TRBV30 and TRBJ2-7; 8 nucleotides agree with TRBD1. There are 15 residues in the CDR3. V lost 0 bases to trimming and J lost 6 bases; unmatched junction nucleotides: 10. CDR1 and CDR2 from the germline V gene are GTSNPN and SVGIG (reference sequence). Here the CDR3 DNA reads TGTGCCTGGAGTGTATCCCCCGGACAGGGACGCGAGCAGTACTTC. It specifies CAWSVSPGQGREQYF.

This sequence joins TRBV7-2 and TRBJ2-5, with a tentative D call TRBD2 (6 bases). From germline, CDR1 is SGHTA and CDR2 FQGNSA. This CDR3 comprises 13 residues. Trimming cost V 5 bases and J 4 bases, with 11 bases left between them. In DNA, the CDR3 is TGTGCCAGCAGCCCCCGGAGGGGAGAGACCCAGTACTTC. Translation gives CASSPRRGETQYF.

The V call is TRBV5-6, the J call TRBJ2-5; D not certain. Germline V lookup: CDR1 SGHDT, CDR2 YYEEEE. The CDR3 runs 14 residues. Trimming shortened V by 2 bases and J by 2 bases, and 10 bases separated the two germline ends. The CDR3 reads CASSLDILQETQYF. CDR3 nucleotides: TGTGCCAGCAGCTTAGACATCCTTCAAGAGACCCAGTACTTC.

The J gene is TRBJ1-5, the V gene TRBV28; D unresolved. The V end was cut by 6 bases, the J end by 7 bases, with 13 bases between. Germline CDR1 reads MDHEN; CDR2 reads SYDVKM. The length of the CDR3 is 13 residues. This chain's CDR3 is CASRSKISQPQHF. DNA of the CDR3: TGTGCCAGCAGGAGTAAGATATCCCAGCCCCAGCATTTT.

Sample share makes this clone medium-sized. The rearrangement joins TRBV10-3 to TRBJ1-5; D may be TRBD1 (5 bases). Germline loops: CDR1 ENHRY, CDR2 SYGVKD. There are 13 residues in the CDR3. Trimming removed 6 bases from V and 9 bases from J, with 15 bases in between. The CDR3 sequence: CAIRAGLNRPQHF. CDR3 nucleotide sequence: TGTGCCATCAGGGCAGGGCTAAACCGGCCCCAGCATTTT.

This clone was seen just once. The gene calls are TRBV15 and TRBJ1-1; D unclear. Germline V CDR1 and CDR2: LNHNV, YYDKDF (reference sequence). V was trimmed by 2 bases and J by 6 bases, leaving 10 bases between them. The CDR3 extends over 13 amino acids. This chain's CDR3 is CATSRRLVPEAFF. The CDR3 DNA sequence: TGTGCCACCAGCAGACGACTGGTACCTGAAGCTTTCTTT.

The rearrangement joins TRBV5-8 to TRBJ2-2; 7 nucleotides align to TRBD1. J lost 2 bases, V lost 6 bases, and 7 bases had no gene match. The CDR3 is made up of 15 amino acids. Germline V lookup: CDR1 SGHTS, CDR2 YDEGEE. The CDR3 region is CASTPGQLNTGELFF. The CDR3 coding sequence is TGTGCCAGCACTCCGGGACAGCTAAACACCGGGGAGCTGTTTTTT.

This clone has a handful of counts. The chain links TRBV5-1 to TRBJ1-6; 7 bases align to TRBD1. Looked up from germline, CDR1 is SGHRS and CDR2 is YFSETQ. The length of the CDR3 is 13 residues. Trimming at V came to 6 bases and at J to 7 bases, leaving 4 bases not matched to a gene. This CDR3 is CASTEQGNSPLHF. CDR3 sequence (DNA): TGCGCCAGCACAGAACAGGGGAATTCACCCCTCCACTTT.

The V and J genes are TRBV29-1 and TRBJ2-3, with 7 positions matching TRBD1. CDR1 and CDR2 from the germline V gene are SQVTM and ANQGSEA. There are 12 residues in the CDR3. Germline trimming cut 6 bases from V and 3 bases from J; bases unmatched to any gene: 3. In DNA, the CDR3 is TGCAGCGTCCGACAGGGAACAGATACGCAGTATTTT. It translates to CSVRQGTDTQYF.

V usage is TRBV4-1 and J usage is TRBJ2-6, with TRBD1 as a possible D gene (6 bases). The CDR3 is 20 residues long. Looked up from germline, CDR1 is MGHRA and CDR2 is YSYEKL. The ends were cut back, 3 bases at V and 0 bases at J, with 21 bases in the middle. CDR3: CASSQDSLDSILSGANVLTF. CDR3 bases: TGCGCCAGCAGCCAGGACAGCCTAGACAGCATCCTCTCTGGGGCCAACGTCCTGACTTTC.

The genes are TRBV7-8 and TRBJ1-4, with D possibly matching TRBD1 (5 bases). Trimming removed 0 bases from V and 8 bases from J, with 13 bases in between. From germline, CDR1 is SGHVS and CDR2 FQNEAQ. The CDR3 contains 15 residues. The CDR3 sequence: CASSLAQGLGEKLFF. The CDR3 DNA is TGTGCCAGCAGCTTAGCGCAGGGTCTGGGAGAAAAACTGTTTTTT.

The chain joins TRBV5-1 to TRBJ1-1; TRBD1 might be the D (6 bases). The length of the CDR3 is 14 residues. Germline-derived CDR1 and CDR2 are SGHRS and YFSETQ. V was shortened by 2 bases and J by 6 bases, with 14 bases between the two germline ends. CDR3 in amino acids: CASSLEQGIAEAFF. CDR3 in DNA: TGCGCCAGCAGCTTAGAGCAGGGGATCGCTGAAGCTTTCTTT.

The chain couples TRBV11-2 to TRBJ1-6; the match to TRBD1 covers 7 bases. Per germline, CDR1 SGHAT and CDR2 FQNNGV. There are 14 residues in the CDR3. The junction had 6 bases not matched to a gene; V was cut back by 4 bases and J by 9 bases. CDR3 loop: CASSWGRQGSPLHF. CDR3 in DNA: TGTGCCAGCAGCTGGGGGCGACAGGGTTCACCCCTCCACTTT.

This clone was seen just once. The V gene is TRBV18, the J gene TRBJ2-2; D might be TRBD1 (6 bases). This CDR3 spans 18 amino acids. In germline, CDR1 is KGHSH, CDR2 LQKENI. The V end was cut by 1 base, the J end by 3 bases, with 18 bases between. The DNA of the CDR3 is TGTGCCAGCTCACCACGAGTTAGTACAGGGCTCGACACCGGGGAGCTGTTTTTT. Translated, it gives CASSPRVSTGLDTGELFF.